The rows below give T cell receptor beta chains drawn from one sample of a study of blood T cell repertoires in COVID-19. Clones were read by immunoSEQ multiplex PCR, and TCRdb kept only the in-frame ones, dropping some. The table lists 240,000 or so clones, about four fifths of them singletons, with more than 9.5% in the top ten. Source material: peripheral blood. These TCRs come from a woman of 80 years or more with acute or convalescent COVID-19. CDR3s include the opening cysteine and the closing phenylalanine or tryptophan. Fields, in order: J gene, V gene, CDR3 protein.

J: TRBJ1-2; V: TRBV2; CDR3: CASSDSADRATYGYTF
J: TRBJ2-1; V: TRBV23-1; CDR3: CASIPPGQRYNEQFF
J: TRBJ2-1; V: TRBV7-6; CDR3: CASSPDRAYLLDEQFF
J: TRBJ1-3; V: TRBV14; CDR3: CASSTRDTYSGNTIYF
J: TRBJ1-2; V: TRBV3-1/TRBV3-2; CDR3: CASSQDLFIGYGYTF
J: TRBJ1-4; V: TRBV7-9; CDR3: CASSLETGGYEKLFF
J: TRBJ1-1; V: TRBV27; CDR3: CASSLGLQTEAFF
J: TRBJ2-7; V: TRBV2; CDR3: CASSELSGGSYEQYF
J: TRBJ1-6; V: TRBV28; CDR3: CASSLPRDSKNSPLHF
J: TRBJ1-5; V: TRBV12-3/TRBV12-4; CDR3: CASTPYSNQPQHF
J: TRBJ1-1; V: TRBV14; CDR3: CASSRQGRTEAFF
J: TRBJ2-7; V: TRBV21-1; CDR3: CASSNQPGQGAPTLSYEQYF
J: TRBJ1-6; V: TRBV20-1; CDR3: CSASRGGDSPLHF
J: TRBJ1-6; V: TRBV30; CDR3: CAWRRGAISYNSPLHF
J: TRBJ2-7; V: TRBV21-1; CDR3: CASLPRDSELSYEQYF
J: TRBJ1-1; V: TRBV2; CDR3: CASGFGTKNTEAFF
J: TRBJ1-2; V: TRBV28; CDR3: CASILSGRTGDYGYTF
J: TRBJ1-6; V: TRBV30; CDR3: CAWDPGQGVSPLHF
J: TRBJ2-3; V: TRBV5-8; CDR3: CASSTTSGVDTQYF
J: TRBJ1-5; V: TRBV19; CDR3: CASSRDRAFGPQHF
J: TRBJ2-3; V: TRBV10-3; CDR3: CAISSPPGDTQYF
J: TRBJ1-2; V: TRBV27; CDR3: CASRPTGTANYGYTF
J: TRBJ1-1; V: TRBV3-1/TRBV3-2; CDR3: CASTPRAVNTEAFF
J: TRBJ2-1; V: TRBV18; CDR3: CASSTGLALGEQFF
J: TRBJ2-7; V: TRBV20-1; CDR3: CSAPGPYEQYF
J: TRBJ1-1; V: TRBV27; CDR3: CASSLMRNTEAFF
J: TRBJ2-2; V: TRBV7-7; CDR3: CASSSRRLAGGELFF
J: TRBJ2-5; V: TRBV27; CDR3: CASSQQGYQETQYF
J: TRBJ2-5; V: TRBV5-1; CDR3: CASSYASTGPQETQYF
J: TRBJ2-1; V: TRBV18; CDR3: CASSPPSSGGSREQFF
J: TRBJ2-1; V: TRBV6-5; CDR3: CASRRAQGVYNEQFF
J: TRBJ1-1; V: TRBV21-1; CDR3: CASSKGPSTLGHTEAFF
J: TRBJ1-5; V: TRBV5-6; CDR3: CASSSYDRGRDQPQHF
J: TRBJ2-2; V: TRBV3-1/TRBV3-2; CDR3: CASSRATSGGPGELFF
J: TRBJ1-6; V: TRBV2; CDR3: CASSALPSGGRNSPLHF
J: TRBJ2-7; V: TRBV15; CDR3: CATSGPTGNEQYF
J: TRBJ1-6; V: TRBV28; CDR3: CASSAVGWDSPLHF
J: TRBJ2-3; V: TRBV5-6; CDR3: CASSLAGNPPDTQYF
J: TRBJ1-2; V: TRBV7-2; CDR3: CASSSGQGYGYTF
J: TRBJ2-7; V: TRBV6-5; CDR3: CASRRDRTYEQYF
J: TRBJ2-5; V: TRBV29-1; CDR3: CSVEGGTGGQETQYF
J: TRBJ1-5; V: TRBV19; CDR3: CASSRRGEYQPQHF
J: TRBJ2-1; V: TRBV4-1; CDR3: CASSQDRGDSYNEQFF
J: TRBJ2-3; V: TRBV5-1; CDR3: CASSLPPPDRREATDTQYF
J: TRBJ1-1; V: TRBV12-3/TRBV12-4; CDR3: CASSGVGLTEAFF
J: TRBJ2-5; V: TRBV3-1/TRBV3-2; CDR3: CASSPQRRGYGETQYF
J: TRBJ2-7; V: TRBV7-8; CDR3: CASSAAGTGPYEQYF
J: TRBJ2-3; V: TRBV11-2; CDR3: CASSLGGGASSSPDTQYF
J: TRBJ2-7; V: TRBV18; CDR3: CASSPSTGASYEQYF
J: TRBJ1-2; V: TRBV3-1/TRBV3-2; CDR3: CASSQASGGYTF
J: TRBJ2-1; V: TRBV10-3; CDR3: CAIKDRGYDNEQFF
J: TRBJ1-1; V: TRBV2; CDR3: CASSLRDRDTEAFF
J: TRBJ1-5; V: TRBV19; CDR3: CASSIDVARGYQPQHF
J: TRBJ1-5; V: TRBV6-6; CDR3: CASSGWTGVSNQPQHF
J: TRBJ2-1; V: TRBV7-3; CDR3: CASSPVAAQGAEQFF
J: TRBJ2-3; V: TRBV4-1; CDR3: CASSQGLAGGIDTQYF
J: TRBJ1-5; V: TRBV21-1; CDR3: CARTGDYSNQPQHF
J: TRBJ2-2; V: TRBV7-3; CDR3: CASSLGGTGAGELFF
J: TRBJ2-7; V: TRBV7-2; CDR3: CASSLDRGKYEQYF